This is a list of T cell receptor beta chains from one sample in a study of beta chain features in type 1 diabetes. Clones were read by immunoSEQ multiplex PCR, and TCRdb kept only the in-frame ones, dropping some. The table has more than 150,000 clones, approximately 9% seen once. The sample was central memory CD4+ T cells from blood. The receptors shown here come from a woman aged 18-30 years in good health. Both conserved end residues are part of each CDR3. The D gene is left open where the match is weak.

CASTPGTSGGSYEQYF	TRBV4-2	TRBJ2-7	TRBD2
CASSSWAVGTEAFF	TRBV11-2	TRBJ1-1	NA
CASSLAAAKVEKLFF	TRBV7-9	TRBJ1-4	NA
CSVASQGGNTEAFF	TRBV29-1	TRBJ1-1	NA
CASSDSAGGTTEAFF	TRBV5-1	TRBJ1-1	TRBD1
CSVGLAGVYEQYF	TRBV29-1	TRBJ2-7	TRBD2
CAISKPGPSPNEQFF	TRBV10-3	TRBJ2-1	NA
CAWALAGAYEQYF	TRBV30	TRBJ2-7	TRBD2
CASSLNQGANEKLFF	TRBV7-9	TRBJ1-4	TRBD1
CASSWGQGATGELFF	TRBV5-1	TRBJ2-2	TRBD1
CASSLAGLDTQYF	TRBV2	TRBJ2-3	TRBD2
CASSLDGTGNSPLHF	TRBV7-2	TRBJ1-6	TRBD1
CASSTTGGGGNTIYF	TRBV7-9	TRBJ1-3	TRBD1
CSARVGAFF	TRBV20-1	TRBJ1-1	NA
CSVLDRGASYEQYF	TRBV29-1	TRBJ2-7	TRBD1
CASSPTSGMGYEQYF	TRBV11-2	TRBJ2-7	TRBD2
CAWSPWRGDRYNQPQHF	TRBV30	TRBJ1-5	TRBD1
CASSPGTLSTDTQYF	TRBV7-3	TRBJ2-3	NA
CASGIGENTEAFF	TRBV18	TRBJ1-1	NA
CATSRDWYSGANVLTF	TRBV15	TRBJ2-6	NA
CASSGSRWAGDNEQFF	TRBV11-2	TRBJ2-1	TRBD2
CASRDHRGRSHEQYF	TRBV6-5	TRBJ2-7	TRBD1
CASSLAGGAETQYF	TRBV7-9	TRBJ2-5	TRBD2